The clone carrying this T cell receptor beta chain was observed a handful of times. Its antigen is currently unknown. The sample is drawn from a study of response to subunit inactivated influenza vaccine. Overall study results and limits: Only a handful of new T cells, the authors suggested, are recruited with each seasonal influenza vaccination.

TCRdb passed the RT-PCR reads through MiXCR, listing each CDR3 protein once. The repertoire consists of approximately 500,000 distinct CDR3 sequences, with 13% occurring once and the leading ten covering about 12%. Germline CDR1 is SQVTM and CDR2 is ANQGSEA. The CDR3 covers 17 residues. J gave up 0 bases and V 6 bases, and 11 bases lay outside the gene matches. This chain connects TRBV29-1 to TRBJ2-4; the match to TRBD2 covers 10 bases. Sample: PBMCs from blood, taken 35 to 45 days after vaccination. The receptor comes from a man aged 50-59 years who received an inactivated influenza vaccine. The chain's CDR3 is CSVRLAGVVRAKNIQYF. DNA of the CDR3: TGCAGCGTCCGACTAGCGGGTGTCGTTCGAGCCAAAAACATTCAGTACTTC.